This T cell receptor beta chain was sequenced in a study of T-cell memory formation after mild COVID-19. Study details: Clustering of TCRs was largely donor specific.

TCRdb fed the 5' RACE reads into MiXCR, producing one record per CDR3 protein. The table records about 250,000 distinct CDR3 sequences, about 20% of them present only once. V shed 5 bases and J shed 8 bases, with 12 bases lying between them. Looked up from germline, CDR1 is LNHNV and CDR2 is YYDKDF (reference sequence). The CDR3 contains 13 residues. This receptor was taken from a man younger than 35 who had mild COVID-19 (a few samples of this study predate the infection). Cell type and time point are not known. The sequencing sample was made of PBMCs or a T cell subset sorted from them (not recorded which). V usage is TRBV15 and J usage is TRBJ2-2; unclear D gene. CDR3 nucleotides: TGTGCCACCAGCCCTGACCGTTCAGGGGAGCTGTTTTTT. It translates to CATSPDRSGELFF.